This TCR beta chain was observed in a study of T cells in Graves' hyperthyroidism and ophthalmopathy. Germline V gives CDR1 KGHSH, CDR2 LQKENI. The CDR3 sequence is 16 residues long. With respect to this clonotype: Its antigen remains unidentified. At one end, the junction sequence differs from germline, possibly due to a read error.

Template material for amplifying TCR beta CDR3 regions consisted of RNA transcripts. Carried out on the TCR CDR3, a first-round RT-PCR used the HTBI primer set. TCRdb reprocessed the multiplex PCR reads via MiXCR and lists one record per CDR3 protein. In the table there are some 460,000 distinct CDR3 sequences, around 16% of which are singletons. Whole-study results and caveats: Expanded thyroid clonotypes (above 0.001) were mostly also found in blood.

The TCR sequence derives from a woman aged 18-29 years with Graves' hyperthyroidism. The source material was blood. The J gene is TRBJ2-2, the V gene TRBV18; no firm D call. As DNA, the CDR3 is TGTGCCAGCTCGCCACCTACTGACACGAACACCGGGGAGCTGTTTTTT. The encoded protein is CASSPPTDTNTGELFF.